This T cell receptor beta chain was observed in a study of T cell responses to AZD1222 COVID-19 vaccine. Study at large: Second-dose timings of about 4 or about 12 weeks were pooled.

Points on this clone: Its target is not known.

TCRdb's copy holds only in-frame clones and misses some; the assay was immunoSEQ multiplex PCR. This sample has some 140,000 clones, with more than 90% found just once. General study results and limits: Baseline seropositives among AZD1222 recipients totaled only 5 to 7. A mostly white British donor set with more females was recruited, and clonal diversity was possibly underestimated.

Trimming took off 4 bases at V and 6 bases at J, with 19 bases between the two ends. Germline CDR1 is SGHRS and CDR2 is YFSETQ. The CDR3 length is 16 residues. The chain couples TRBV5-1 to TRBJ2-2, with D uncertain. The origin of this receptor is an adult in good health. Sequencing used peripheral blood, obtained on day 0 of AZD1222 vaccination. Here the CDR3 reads CASSPLETLQSGELFF. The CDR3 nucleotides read TGCGCCAGCAGCCCCCTTGAAACCCTCCAATCCGGGGAGCTGTTTTTT.